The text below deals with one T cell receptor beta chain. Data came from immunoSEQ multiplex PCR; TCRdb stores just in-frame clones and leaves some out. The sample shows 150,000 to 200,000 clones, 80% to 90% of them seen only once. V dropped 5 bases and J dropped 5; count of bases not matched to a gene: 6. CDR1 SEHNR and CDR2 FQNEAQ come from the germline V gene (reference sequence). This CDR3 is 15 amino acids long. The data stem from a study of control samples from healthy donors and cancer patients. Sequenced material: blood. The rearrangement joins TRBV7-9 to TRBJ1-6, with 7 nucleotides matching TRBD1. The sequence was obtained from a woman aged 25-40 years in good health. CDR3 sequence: CASSPSGTDNSPLHF. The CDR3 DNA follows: TGTGCCAGCAGCCCTTCTGGGACAGATAATTCACCCCTCCACTTT.